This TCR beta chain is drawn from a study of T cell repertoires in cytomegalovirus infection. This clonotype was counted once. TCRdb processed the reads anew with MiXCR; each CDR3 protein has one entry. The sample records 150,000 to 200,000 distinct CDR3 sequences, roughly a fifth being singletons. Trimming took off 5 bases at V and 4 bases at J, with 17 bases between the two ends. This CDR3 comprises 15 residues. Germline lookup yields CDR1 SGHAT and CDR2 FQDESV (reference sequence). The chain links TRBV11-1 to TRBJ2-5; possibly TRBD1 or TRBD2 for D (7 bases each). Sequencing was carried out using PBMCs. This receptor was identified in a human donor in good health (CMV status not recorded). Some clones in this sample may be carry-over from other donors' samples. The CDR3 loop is CASSATTGRGETQYF. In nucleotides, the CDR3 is TGTGCCAGCAGCGCTACGACAGGGAGGGGAGAGACCCAGTACTTC.